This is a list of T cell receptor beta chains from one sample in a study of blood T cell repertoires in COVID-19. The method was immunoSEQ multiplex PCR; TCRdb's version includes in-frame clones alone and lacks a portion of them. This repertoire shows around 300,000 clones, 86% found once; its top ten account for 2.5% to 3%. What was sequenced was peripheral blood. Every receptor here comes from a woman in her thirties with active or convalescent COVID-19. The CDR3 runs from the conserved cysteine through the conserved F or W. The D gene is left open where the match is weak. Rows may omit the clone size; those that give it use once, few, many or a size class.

TGTGCCAGTAAGGGGCGGTACAATGAGCAGTTCTTC,CASKGRYNEQFF,TRBV19,NA,TRBJ2-1,NA
TGTGCCAGCAGCGACCTCGGGACAGTTAATTCACCCCTCCACTTT,CASSDLGTVNSPLHF,TRBV7-3,TRBD1,TRBJ1-6,NA
TGTGCCAGCAGCTCCTCCCCGTCCTACGAGCAGTACTTC,CASSSSPSYEQYF,TRBV11-2,NA,TRBJ2-7,NA
TGTGCCAGCAGCAACAGGGTCAATGGAAACACCATATATTTT,CASSNRVNGNTIYF,TRBV7-2,NA,TRBJ1-3,NA
TGCGCCAGCAGCCCGACAGGGGGGGTTCGATCTGGGGCCAACGTCCTGACTTTC,CASSPTGGVRSGANVLTF,TRBV5-1,TRBD1,TRBJ2-6,NA
TGTGCCAGCTCTACGGACAGGGTGCTTGGGGGCTACACCTTC,CASSTDRVLGGYTF,TRBV18,TRBD1,TRBJ1-2,NA
TGTGCCAGTAGTAACGACAGGTGGACGGGCGAGCAGTACTTC,CASSNDRWTGEQYF,TRBV19,NA,TRBJ2-7,NA
TGTGCCAGCAGCCCAGGGGTTGAAGAGACCCAGTACTTC,CASSPGVEETQYF,TRBV7-3,NA,TRBJ2-5,NA
TGTGCCAGCAGTTTATTCGGAGGCGCTGGCTACACCTTC,CASSLFGGAGYTF,TRBV28,NA,TRBJ1-2,NA
TGTGCCAGCAGTTACTCCAGGGTGAGGAGTGAAAAACTGTTTTTT,CASSYSRVRSEKLFF,TRBV6-5,NA,TRBJ1-4,NA
TGTGCCAGCAGCCCCATCAAAAGGGCCAACGTCCTGACTTTC,CASSPIKRANVLTF,TRBV5-8,NA,TRBJ2-6,NA
TGTGCCAGCACCGAAATTATTACAGGGGGCATGGCTGGCTACACCTTC,CASTEIITGGMAGYTF,TRBV28,TRBD1,TRBJ1-2,few
TGTGCCAGCAGTGATATTCTAGATACGCAGTATTTT,CASSDILDTQYF,TRBV2,NA,TRBJ2-3,NA
TGTGCCAGCAGCTTACGAGCGGGGGCGAACACCGGGGAGCTGTTTTTT,CASSLRAGANTGELFF,TRBV7-6,TRBD2,TRBJ2-2,NA
TGTGCCTGGAACCACAACTACGAGCAGTACTTC,CAWNHNYEQYF,TRBV30,NA,TRBJ2-7,NA
TGCGCCAGCAGCCAGAAATCTGACAGGCGGTATGGAGCTTTCTTT,CASSQKSDRRYGAFF,TRBV4-1,NA,TRBJ1-1,NA
TGTGCCAGCAGCTCACAAGGGGCAGGGGATCAGCCCCAGCATTTT,CASSSQGAGDQPQHF,TRBV7-2,NA,TRBJ1-5,NA
TGTGCCACCTCACAGGGCGGCCACGACGTATGGCCAGATACGCAGTATTTT,CATSQGGHDVWPDTQYF,TRBV15,NA,TRBJ2-3,NA
TGTGCCAGCGGTAGCGGGGGAGTTGATACGCAGTATTTT,CASGSGGVDTQYF,TRBV6-5,TRBD2,TRBJ2-3,NA
TGTGCCAGTAGTTTGGGACTAGGATTTAGGGATGAGCAGTTCTTC,CASSLGLGFRDEQFF,TRBV19,TRBD2,TRBJ2-1,once
TGTGCCAGCAAATTGGGGACAGGGGGTATCTATGGCTACACCTTC,CASKLGTGGIYGYTF,TRBV27,TRBD1,TRBJ1-2,NA
TGTGCCAGCAGTTTAAAAGAGCTGCCCCAGCATTTT,CASSLKELPQHF,TRBV28,NA,TRBJ1-5,NA
TGTGCCAGCAGCTCAAGGACAGGTTCCACAGATACGCAGTATTTT,CASSSRTGSTDTQYF,TRBV7-8,TRBD1,TRBJ2-3,NA
TGTGCCAGCAGCCAAGGGGCAGGGGAAGCTTTCTTT,CASSQGAGEAFF,TRBV3-1/TRBV3-2,NA,TRBJ1-1,once
TGTGCCAGTAGGAGGGACAGGGGAACCGGGGAGCTGTTTTTT,CASRRDRGTGELFF,TRBV19,TRBD1,TRBJ2-2,few
TGTGCCAGCAGTCCGGGGATCGGCTATGGCTACACCTTC,CASSPGIGYGYTF,TRBV27,NA,TRBJ1-2,NA
TGTGCCAGCTCACCAATGGCGGGTGTAGAGACCCAGTACTTC,CASSPMAGVETQYF,TRBV18,NA,TRBJ2-5,NA
TGTGCCAGTAGTGATCAGTTGGAGCTGTTTTTT,CASSDQLELFF,TRBV19,NA,TRBJ2-2,NA
TGTGCCAGCAGCGTAGGAGTGCGGGAGACCCAGTACTTC,CASSVGVRETQYF,TRBV9,NA,TRBJ2-5,NA